This T cell receptor beta chain was found in a study of identical twins. The study, taken as a whole, reports: A partial confounding effect on zero-insertion analyses could come from invariant MAIT and iNKT cells.

One entry per CDR3 protein results from TCRdb running MiXCR on the 5' RACE reads. The sample yields about 220,000 distinct CDR3 sequences, 6% to 8% seen once. V lost 0 bases and J 5 bases, leaving 13 bases between the germline ends. The germline V gene encodes CDR1 SGHVS and CDR2 FNYEAQ. This CDR3 has 15 amino acids. For this clonotype: Its specificity is unknown.

The same specimen was also included in a second study, on yellow fever vaccine responses in identical twins.

This chain joins TRBV7-6 and TRBJ2-5, with D unresolved. The sample comprised CD8+ T cells sorted from blood. This receptor was identified in a woman younger than 30 in good health. CDR3 DNA sequence: TGTGCCAGCAGCTTAGCCCCCTGGCTGTGGGAGACCCAGTACTTC. This encodes CASSLAPWLWETQYF. Based on the CDR3 plus reference TRBV7-6 and TRBJ2-5, the full variable domain is GAGVSQSPRYKVTKRGQDVALRCDPISGHVSLYWYRQALGQGPEFLTYFNYEAQQDKSGLPNDRFSAERPEGSISTLTIQRTEQRDSAMYRCASSLAPWLWETQYFGPGTRLLVL.